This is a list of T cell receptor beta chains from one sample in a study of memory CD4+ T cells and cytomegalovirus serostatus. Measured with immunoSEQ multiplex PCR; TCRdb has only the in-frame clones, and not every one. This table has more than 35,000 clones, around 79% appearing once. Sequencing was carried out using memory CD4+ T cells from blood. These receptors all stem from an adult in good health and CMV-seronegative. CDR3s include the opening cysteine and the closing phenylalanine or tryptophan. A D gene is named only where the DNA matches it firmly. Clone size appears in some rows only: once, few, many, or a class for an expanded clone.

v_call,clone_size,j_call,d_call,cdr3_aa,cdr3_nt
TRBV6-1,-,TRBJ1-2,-,CASRNLQGNGYTF,TGTGCCAGCAGAAACCTACAGGGAAACGGCTACACCTTC
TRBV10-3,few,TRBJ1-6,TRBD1,CAISESGTGYNSPLHF,TGTGCCATCAGTGAGTCGGGGACAGGGTATAATTCACCCCTCCACTTT
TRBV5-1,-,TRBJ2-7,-,CASSDTSSPSYEQYF,TGCGCCAGCAGCGATACTAGCTCCCCCTCCTACGAGCAGTACTTC
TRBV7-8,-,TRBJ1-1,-,CASSYPGQGGTEAFF,TGTGCCAGCAGCTATCCAGGGCAGGGAGGCACTGAAGCTTTCTTT
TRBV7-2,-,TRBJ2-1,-,CASSLAQLPEQFF,TGTGCCAGCAGCTTAGCGCAACTCCCCGAGCAGTTCTTC
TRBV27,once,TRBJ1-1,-,CASSLTSGVQTEAFF,TGTGCCAGCAGTTTAACCTCAGGAGTTCAGACTGAAGCTTTCTTT
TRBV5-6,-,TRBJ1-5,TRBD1,CASSSGQGVQPQHF,TGTGCCAGCAGCTCCGGACAGGGTGTTCAGCCCCAGCATTTT
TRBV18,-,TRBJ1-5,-,CASSPTSGSNQPQHF,TGTGCCAGCTCACCAACGTCAGGTAGCAATCAGCCCCAGCATTTT
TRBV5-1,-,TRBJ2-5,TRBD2,CATSTLAGNQETQYF,TGCGCCACCTCCACTCTAGCGGGGAACCAAGAGACCCAGTACTTC
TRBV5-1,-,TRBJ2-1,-,CASSLDVGGNEQFF,TGCGCCAGCAGCTTGGATGTCGGGGGCAATGAGCAGTTCTTC
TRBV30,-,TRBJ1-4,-,CAWSHLNEKLFF,TGTGCCTGGAGTCACCTTAATGAAAAACTGTTTTTT
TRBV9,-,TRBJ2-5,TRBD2,CASSVGASGGTETQYF,TGTGCCAGCAGCGTAGGGGCTAGCGGGGGAACAGAGACCCAGTACTTC
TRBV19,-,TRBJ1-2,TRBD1,CASHATGASRNGYTF,TGTGCCAGCCACGCGACAGGGGCCTCGAGGAATGGCTACACCTTC
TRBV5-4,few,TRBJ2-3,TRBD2,CASSLTSGGATDTQYF,TGTGCCAGCAGCCTAACTAGCGGGGGGGCCACAGATACGCAGTATTTT
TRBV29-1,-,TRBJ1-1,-,CSVSRDLNTEAFF,TGCAGCGTTTCCAGGGACCTTAACACTGAAGCTTTCTTT
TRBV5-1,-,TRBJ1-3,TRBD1,CASSPARDSGNTIYF,TGCGCCAGCAGCCCAGCGAGGGACAGCGGAAACACCATATATTTT
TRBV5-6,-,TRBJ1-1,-,CASSPLAGQPGAEAFF,TGTGCCAGCAGCCCCCTAGCTGGACAGCCCGGAGCTGAAGCTTTCTTT
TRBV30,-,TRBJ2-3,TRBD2,CAWSVMSSGHTDTQYF,TGTGCCTGGAGTGTAATGTCTAGCGGGCACACAGATACGCAGTATTTT
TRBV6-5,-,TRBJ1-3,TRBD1,CASSSRQGSGNTIYF,TGTGCCAGCAGTTCCAGACAGGGGTCTGGAAACACCATATATTTT
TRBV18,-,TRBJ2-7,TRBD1,CASSRRDSNSYEQYF,TGTGCCAGCTCACGCCGGGACAGCAACTCCTACGAGCAGTACTTC
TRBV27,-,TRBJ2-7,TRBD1,CASSSTWTGGDEQYF,TGTGCCAGCAGCTCTACCTGGACAGGGGGCGACGAGCAGTACTTC
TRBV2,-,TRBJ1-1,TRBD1,CASSVRAGGHGTEAFF,TGTGCCAGCAGTGTTCGGGCAGGGGGCCACGGCACTGAAGCTTTCTTT
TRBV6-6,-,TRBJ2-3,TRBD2,CASSQRGGRGDTQYF,TGTGCCAGCAGCCAGCGGGGGGGGCGTGGAGATACGCAGTATTTT
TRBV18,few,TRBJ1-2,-,CASSAEQGLANYGYTF,TGTGCCAGCTCAGCCGAACAGGGTTTAGCTAACTATGGCTACACCTTC
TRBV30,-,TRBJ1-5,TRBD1,CAWSLGQGSNQPQHF,TGTGCCTGGAGTCTCGGACAGGGGTCAAATCAGCCCCAGCATTTT
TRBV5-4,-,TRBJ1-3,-,CASSLAGTLAGNTIYF,TGTGCCAGCAGCTTGGCCGGGACATTAGCTGGAAACACCATATATTTT